This is a list of T cell receptor beta chains from one sample in a study of control samples from healthy donors and cancer patients. Measured with immunoSEQ multiplex PCR; TCRdb has only the in-frame clones, and not every one. The top ten hold 3% of the sample, which has approximately 100,000 clones, about nine tenths seen once. Sequenced input: blood. The receptor set was obtained from a human donor in good health. The donor label of this sample is uncertain. CDR3s include the opening cysteine and the closing phenylalanine or tryptophan. D genes are given only for firm matches. Clone size appears in some rows only: once, few, many, or a class for an expanded clone.

J | V | D | size | DNA | CDR3
TRBJ1-1 | TRBV25-1 | - | many | TGTGCCAGCAGTGAAGGGAACCGCTTGGCTGAAGCTTTCTTT | CASSEGNRLAEAFF
TRBJ1-5 | TRBV10-3 | TRBD1 | - | TGTGCCATCAGTGAGTATGGGACAGAGTATAGCAATCAGCCCCAGCATTTT | CAISEYGTEYSNQPQHF
TRBJ2-3 | TRBV6-5 | TRBD2 | - | TGTGCCAGCAAGGCAAGCGGGGGGAGCACAGATACGCAGTATTTT | CASKASGGSTDTQYF
TRBJ2-3 | TRBV10-1 | TRBD2 | - | TGCGCCAGCATCGGGGGGGGGCTTCGGAGCACAGATACGCAGTATTTT | CASIGGGLRSTDTQYF
TRBJ1-5 | TRBV3-1/TRBV3-2 | - | once | TGTGCCAGCAGCCAAGCTGCGAGTCAGCCCCAGCATTTT | CASSQAASQPQHF
TRBJ2-3 | TRBV11-2 | - | - | TGTGCCAGCAGCTTAGATTTGAGCACCCGGGATACGCAGTATTTT | CASSLDLSTRDTQYF
TRBJ1-1 | TRBV6-6 | - | - | TGTGCCAGCAGTTACCGAGGGGGGCTATACACCACTGAAGCTTTCTTT | CASSYRGGLYTTEAFF
TRBJ1-5 | TRBV3-1/TRBV3-2 | - | - | TGTGCCAGCAGCCAAAGAAGCAATCAGCCCCAGCATTTT | CASSQRSNQPQHF
TRBJ2-5 | TRBV30 | - | - | TGTGCCTGTCTCCCGAATCGGGAGACCCAGTACTTC | CACLPNRETQYF
TRBJ1-3 | TRBV6-6 | TRBD1 | - | TGTGCCAGCAGTCGCCGACAGGGGGGAAAATCTGGAAACACCATATATTTT | CASSRRQGGKSGNTIYF
TRBJ2-1 | TRBV7-9 | TRBD2 | - | TGTGCCAGCAGCTTACCGGGACTAGGCCACAATGAGCAGTTCTTC | CASSLPGLGHNEQFF
TRBJ2-1 | TRBV7-6 | TRBD2 | - | TGTGCCAGCAGCGATAGACTAGCGGGCTCCTACAATGAGCAGTTCTTC | CASSDRLAGSYNEQFF
TRBJ2-3 | TRBV5-5 | - | - | TGTGCCAGCAGCGTGCGGCAGGGGGGGGATACGCAGTATTTT | CASSVRQGGDTQYF